The clone carrying this T cell receptor (beta chain) was observed a few times. Using its own MiXCR run on the RT-PCR reads, TCRdb lists one record per CDR3 protein. The sample records a few hundred thousand distinct CDR3 sequences, 38% being singletons. The CDR3 is 14 residues long. V was pared by 3 bases and J by 7 bases, with 12 bases between. Germline V gives CDR1 SGHAT, CDR2 FQNNGV. The data derive from a study of patients and donors after allogeneic stem cell transplantation. The receptor was derived from a human donor who was either an allogeneic HSCT recipient or a stem cell or donor lymphocyte infusion donor (not recorded which). It is not recorded whose cells these are; they may come from a transplant donor. Input material: blood, either unsorted or a sorted T cell fraction (not recorded which). This rearrangement joins TRBV11-2 to TRBJ1-4, with D maybe TRBD1 (6 bases). The CDR3, as DNA: TGTGCCAGCAGCTTTTTAGGGGGAACTGAAAAACTGTTTTTT. Translating gives CASSFLGGTEKLFF.